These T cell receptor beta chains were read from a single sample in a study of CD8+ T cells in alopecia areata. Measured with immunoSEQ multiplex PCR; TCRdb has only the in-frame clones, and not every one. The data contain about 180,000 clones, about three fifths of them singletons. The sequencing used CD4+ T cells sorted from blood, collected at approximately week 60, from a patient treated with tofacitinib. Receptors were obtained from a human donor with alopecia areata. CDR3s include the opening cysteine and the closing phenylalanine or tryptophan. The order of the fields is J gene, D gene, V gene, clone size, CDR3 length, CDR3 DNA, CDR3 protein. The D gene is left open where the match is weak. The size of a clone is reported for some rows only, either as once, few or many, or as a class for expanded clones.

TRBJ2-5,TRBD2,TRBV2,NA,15,TGTGCCAGCAGAGATCCTAGCGGGGGCCGGGAGACCCAGTACTTC,CASRDPSGGRETQYF
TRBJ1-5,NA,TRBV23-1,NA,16,TGCGCCAGCAGTCCCCCAGGGAGGGGCCGCGGTCAGCCCCAGCATTTT,CASSPPGRGRGQPQHF
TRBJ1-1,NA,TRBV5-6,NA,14,TGTGCCAGCAGCCACCGATGGGCAAACGCTGAAGCTTTCTTT,CASSHRWANAEAFF
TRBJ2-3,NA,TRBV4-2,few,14,TGTGCCAGCAGCCAAGGGGCGAGCACAGATACGCAGTATTTT,CASSQGASTDTQYF
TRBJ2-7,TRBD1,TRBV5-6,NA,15,TGTGCCAGCAGCACAGGACAGGGGGGGTTCTACGAGCAGTACTTC,CASSTGQGGFYEQYF
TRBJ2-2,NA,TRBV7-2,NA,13,TGTGCCAGCAGCTTAAGCGATATCGGGGAGCTGTTTTTT,CASSLSDIGELFF
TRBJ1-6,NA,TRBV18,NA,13,TGTGCCAGCTCACCACATAAGGAATCACCCCTCCACTTT,CASSPHKESPLHF
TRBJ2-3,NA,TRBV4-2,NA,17,TGTGCCAGCAGCCACGGCTCTAGGGGTGGGGGCACAGATACGCAGTATTTT,CASSHGSRGGGTDTQYF
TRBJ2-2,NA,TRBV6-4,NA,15,TGTGCCAGCAGTGAAGGACACCCAGGCACCGGGGAGCTGTTTTTT,CASSEGHPGTGELFF
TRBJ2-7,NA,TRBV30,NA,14,TGTGCCTGGAGTGCGACCAGGGATTCCTACGAGCAGTACTTC,CAWSATRDSYEQYF
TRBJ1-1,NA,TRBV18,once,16,TGTGCCAGCCACATCCAGGGTCGAAAAAAGAACACTGAAGCTTTCTTT,CASHIQGRKKNTEAFF
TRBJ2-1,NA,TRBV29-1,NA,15,TGCAGCGTCCTTTGGCGGGGTGTTGGGTACAATGAGCAGTTCTTC,CSVLWRGVGYNEQFF
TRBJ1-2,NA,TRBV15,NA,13,TGTGCCACCAGCAGGTCCAGACCCTATGGCTACACCTTC,CATSRSRPYGYTF
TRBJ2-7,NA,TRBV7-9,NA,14,TGTGCCAGCAGCTTTTCAGCACAAGCCTACGAGCAGTACTTC,CASSFSAQAYEQYF
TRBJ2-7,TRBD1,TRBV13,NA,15,TGTGCCAGCAGCGCCGTCCGGGACAGACCCTACGAGCAGTACTTC,CASSAVRDRPYEQYF
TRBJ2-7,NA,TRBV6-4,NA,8,TGTGCCAGCAGTAACCAGTACTTC,CASSNQYF
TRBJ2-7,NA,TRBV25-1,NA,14,TGTGCCAGCACTCCTAGGGGGAGTCCCCACGAGCAGTACTTC,CASTPRGSPHEQYF
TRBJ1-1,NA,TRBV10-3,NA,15,TGTGCCATCAGTGAGTCGATTTCCGTTGGCGCTGAAGCTTTCTTT,CAISESISVGAEAFF
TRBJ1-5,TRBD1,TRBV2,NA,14,TGTGCCAGCAGCGGACAGGGGGCCGGTCAGCCCCAGCATTTT,CASSGQGAGQPQHF
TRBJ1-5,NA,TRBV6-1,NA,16,TGTGCCAGCAGTAAAGATCAGGGTTTAGGCAATCAGCCCCAGCATTTT,CASSKDQGLGNQPQHF
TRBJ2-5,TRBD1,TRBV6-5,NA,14,TGTGCCAGCAGCAGTCGACAGGGTAGGGAGACCCAGTACTTC,CASSSRQGRETQYF
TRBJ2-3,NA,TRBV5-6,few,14,TGTGCCAGCAGCCTGGACAGCTGGCCAGATACGCAGTATTTT,CASSLDSWPDTQYF
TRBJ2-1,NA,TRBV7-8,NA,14,TGTGCCAGCAGCTTAGCGGGGGGCATGAATGAGCAGTTCTTC,CASSLAGGMNEQFF
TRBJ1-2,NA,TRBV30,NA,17,TGTGCCTGGAACCCCTCCCGGACTCCACCATCTAACTATGGCTACACCTTC,CAWNPSRTPPSNYGYTF
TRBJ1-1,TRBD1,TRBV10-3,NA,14,TGTGCCATCCAACTCGACAGGGGGGTGACTGAAGCTTTCTTT,CAIQLDRGVTEAFF
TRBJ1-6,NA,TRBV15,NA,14,TGTGCCACCAGCGAGCTGGTCCAGAGGTCACCCCTCCACTTT,CATSELVQRSPLHF
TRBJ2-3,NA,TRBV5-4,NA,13,TGTGCCAGCAGCTTGGCTCGGGCAGATACGCAGTATTTT,CASSLARADTQYF
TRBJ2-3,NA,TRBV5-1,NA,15,TGCGCCAGCAGCTTGGATCCGGGTTCATCAGATACGCAGTATTTT,CASSLDPGSSDTQYF
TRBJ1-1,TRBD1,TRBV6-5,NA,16,TGTGCCAGCAGTTACTCGACAGGGACGATGAACACTGAAGCTTTCTTT,CASSYSTGTMNTEAFF
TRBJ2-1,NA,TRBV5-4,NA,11,TGTGCCAGCAGCGAATTCAATGAGCAGTTCTTC,CASSEFNEQFF
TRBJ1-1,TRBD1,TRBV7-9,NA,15,TGTGCCAGCAGCTGGACCGGGACAGGGGTAATTGAAGCTTTCTTT,CASSWTGTGVIEAFF
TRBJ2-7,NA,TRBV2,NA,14,TGTGCCAGCAGTGAGAGTTCACCCCGCTCCGAGCAGTACTTC,CASSESSPRSEQYF
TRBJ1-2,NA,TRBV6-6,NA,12,TGTGCCAGTTCTGAGCAGGAATATGGCTACACCTTC,CASSEQEYGYTF
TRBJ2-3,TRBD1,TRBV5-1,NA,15,TGCGCCAGCAGTCAAACAGGGGGTGGCACAGATACGCAGTATTTT,CASSQTGGGTDTQYF
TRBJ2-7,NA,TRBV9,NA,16,TGTGCCAGCAGTCCTCGGCGGGAAGGCGTCTCCTACGAGCAGTACTTC,CASSPRREGVSYEQYF
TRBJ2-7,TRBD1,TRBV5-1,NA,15,TGCGCCAGCAGCTTCGGACAGGGTGGCTCCTACGAGCAGTACTTC,CASSFGQGGSYEQYF
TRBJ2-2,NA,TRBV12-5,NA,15,TGTGCTAGTGGTTTGCCCGACAGAACCACCGGGGAGCTGTTTTTT,CASGLPDRTTGELFF
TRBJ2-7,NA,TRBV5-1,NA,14,TGCGCCAGCAGCTTGGATGCAGGGTCCTACGAGCAGTACTTC,CASSLDAGSYEQYF
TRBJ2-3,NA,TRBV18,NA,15,TGTGCCAGCTCACCACTGGCCGCTAGCACAGATACGCAGTATTTT,CASSPLAASTDTQYF
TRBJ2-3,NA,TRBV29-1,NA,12,TGCAGCGTTGACACTAGGACAGATACGCAGTATTTT,CSVDTRTDTQYF
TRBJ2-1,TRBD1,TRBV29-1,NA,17,TGCAGCGTTGAACAGTACCGGGACAGGGTCCTGGGGGGGGAGCAGTTCTTC,CSVEQYRDRVLGGEQFF
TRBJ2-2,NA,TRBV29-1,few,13,TGCAGCGTTGGTGGGACACTCACCGGGGAGCTGTTTTTT,CSVGGTLTGELFF
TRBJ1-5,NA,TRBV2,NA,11,TGTGCCAGCAGTGAAACCGTTTTACAGCATTTT,CASSETVLQHF
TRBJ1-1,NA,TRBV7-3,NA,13,TGTGCCAGCAGCTCACTGAGGGGCACTGAAGCTTTCTTT,CASSSLRGTEAFF
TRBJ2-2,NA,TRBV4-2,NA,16,TGTGCCAGCAGCCCGGCCTTAGCGGTGATGGTCGGGGAGCTGTTTTTT,CASSPALAVMVGELFF
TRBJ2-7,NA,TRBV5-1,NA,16,TGCGCCAGCAGCCACCAGACAGGAAGGAGCTCCTACGAGCAGTACTTC,CASSHQTGRSSYEQYF
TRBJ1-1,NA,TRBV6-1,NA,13,TGTGCCAGCAGAATCGGGAGGAACACTGAAGCTTTCTTT,CASRIGRNTEAFF
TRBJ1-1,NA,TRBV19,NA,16,TGTGCCAGTAGTATTGGCGCAGGGCTACTGAACACTGAAGCTTTCTTT,CASSIGAGLLNTEAFF
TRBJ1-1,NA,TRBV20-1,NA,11,TGCAGTGCTAGCCGACTTACTGAAGCTTTCTTT,CSASRLTEAFF
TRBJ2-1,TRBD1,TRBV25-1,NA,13,TGTGCCAGCAGTCGCGGACAGGTTGACGAGCAGTTCTTC,CASSRGQVDEQFF
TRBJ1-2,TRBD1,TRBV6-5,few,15,TGTGCCAGCAGTACTAATACCCGACAGGGTGGCGGCTACACCTTC,CASSTNTRQGGGYTF
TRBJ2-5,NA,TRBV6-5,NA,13,TGTGCCAGCAGAGACGACGGGGTAGAGACCCAGTACTTC,CASRDDGVETQYF